Below, one T cell receptor beta chain is given with its context. This specimen belongs to a study of blood T cell repertoires in COVID-19. Study information: Both acute and convalescent COVID-19 samples were obtained from the United States, Italy and Spain. The cDNA or gDNA used as material had been derived from T cells, B-cell-depleted T cells, or PBMCs.

Source study methods: Reference gene primer amplification yielded estimated nucleated cell counts. The method was immunoSEQ multiplex PCR; TCRdb's version includes in-frame clones alone and lacks a portion of them. D and trimming were read from the DNA, whereas the V and J calls and clone size are those reported in that table. The sample shows tens of thousands of clones, roughly 80% of them seen only once. The TCR sequence derives from a man in his 60s with acute or convalescent COVID-19. The sample was peripheral blood.

CDR3 sequence: CASSQGQNTEAFF. The CDR3 DNA follows: TGTGCCAGCAGCCAAGGACAGAACACTGAAGCTTTCTTT. The chain employs TRBV3-1 (or the pseudogene TRBV3-2) and TRBJ1-1; no reliable D call. Per germline, CDR1 LGHDT and CDR2 YNNKEL (reference sequence). The CDR3 has 13 amino acids. V dropped 1 base and J dropped 1 base, with 4 bases sitting between them.